Listed below are T cell receptor beta chains from one sample, sequenced in a study of identifying expanded T cells in peripheral blood. The repertoire was sequenced with immunoSEQ multiplex PCR; TCRdb's copy has only in-frame clones and lacks some. In the table there are about 50,000 clones, roughly 80% of which are singletons. Specimen: blood. These receptors were collected from a person between 18 and 75 years old in good health. CDR3s include the opening cysteine and the closing phenylalanine or tryptophan. Fields, in order: J gene, D gene, V gene, clone size, CDR3 length, CDR3 protein, CDR3 DNA. The D gene is left open where the match is weak. The size field is filled for only some rows; it gives once, few, many or a size class.

TRBJ1-2	-	TRBV29-1	few	12	CSVDTENYGYTF	TGCAGCGTTGATACAGAGAACTATGGCTACACCTTC
TRBJ2-5	TRBD2	TRBV5-5	once	15	CASREGLLDLETQYF	TGTGCCAGCAGAGAGGGACTATTGGATCTAGAGACCCAGTACTTC
TRBJ1-1	-	TRBV7-9	-	14	CASSLDFTRAEAFF	TGTGCCAGCAGCTTAGATTTTACCCGAGCTGAAGCTTTCTTT
TRBJ1-2	-	TRBV6-5	-	14	CASSYDSFNYGYTF	TGTGCCAGCAGTTACGACAGCTTTAACTATGGCTACACCTTC
TRBJ2-1	-	TRBV4-1	-	15	CASSQVGQGGDEQFF	TGCGCCAGCAGCCAAGTAGGCCAGGGCGGGGATGAGCAGTTCTTC
TRBJ2-2	-	TRBV19	-	14	CASMSRENTGELFF	TGTGCCAGTATGAGTCGGGAGAACACCGGGGAGCTGTTTTTT
TRBJ1-2	TRBD1	TRBV2	-	14	CASSYRGANYGYTF	TGTGCCAGCAGTTACAGGGGAGCGAACTATGGCTACACCTTC
TRBJ1-3	-	TRBV7-2	-	14	CASSALRSGNTIYF	TGTGCCAGCAGCGCACTACGCTCTGGAAACACCATATATTTT
TRBJ2-6	-	TRBV5-1	-	15	CASSLVTSGANVLTF	TGCGCCAGCAGCTTGGTGACCTCTGGGGCCAACGTCCTGACTTTC
TRBJ2-1	TRBD1	TRBV30	-	13	CAWSVLVGTVTFF	TGTGCCTGGAGTGTACTCGTGGGGACAGTGACGTTCTTC
TRBJ1-1	-	TRBV11-2	-	14	CASSLDDGGLEAFF	TGTGCCAGCAGCTTAGACGACGGGGGCCTTGAAGCTTTCTTT
TRBJ2-7	-	TRBV11-3	-	14	CASSSSSITYEQYF	TGTGCCAGCAGCTCAAGCAGCATAACCTACGAGCAGTACTTC
TRBJ1-2	-	TRBV6-6	once	12	CASTQGNYGYTF	TGTGCCAGCACTCAGGGTAACTATGGCTACACCTTC
TRBJ2-1	-	TRBV18	-	12	CASSPRDNEQFF	TGTGCCAGCTCACCCAGGGATAATGAGCAGTTCTTC
TRBJ2-6	-	TRBV6-5	-	15	CASRSTGTGANVLTF	TGTGCCAGTAGGAGTACAGGGACTGGGGCCAACGTCCTGACTTTC
TRBJ2-7	-	TRBV5-6	-	12	CASSLAPYEQYF	TGTGCCAGCAGCCTGGCGCCCTACGAGCAGTACTTC
TRBJ2-1	TRBD2	TRBV19	few	17	CASSIIFRLAGNNEQFF	TGTGCCAGTAGTATTATCTTTCGGCTAGCGGGGAACAATGAGCAGTTCTTC
TRBJ2-7	-	TRBV29-1	-	12	CSVEGLTYEQYF	TGCAGCGTTGAAGGTCTAACCTACGAGCAGTACTTC
TRBJ2-2	-	TRBV19	-	15	CASSTAGLNTGELFF	TGTGCCAGTAGTACCGCGGGTCTGAACACCGGGGAGCTGTTTTTT
TRBJ2-1	-	TRBV27	-	15	CASSLGTRATNEQFF	TGTGCCAGCAGTTTAGGGACACGGGCGACGAATGAGCAGTTCTTC
TRBJ1-3	-	TRBV15	-	19	CATSRDRGGSFFSGNTIYF	TGTGCCACCAGCAGAGATCGGGGAGGATCATTCTTCTCTGGAAACACCATATATTTT
TRBJ1-2	-	TRBV6-6	-	13	CASSPTENYGYTF	TGTGCCAGCAGTCCGACAGAGAACTATGGCTACACCTTC
TRBJ1-1	-	TRBV28	-	11	CASGKNTEAFF	TGTGCCAGCGGAAAGAACACTGAAGCTTTCTTT
TRBJ2-2	-	TRBV27	-	14	CASSFTSLTGELFF	TGTGCCAGCAGTTTTACTAGCCTTACCGGGGAGCTGTTTTTT
TRBJ2-3	TRBD2	TRBV19	-	14	CASTPAGGTDTQYF	TGTGCCAGTACTCCAGCGGGAGGGACAGATACGCAGTATTTT
TRBJ2-3	-	TRBV27	-	15	CASSWARGPSDTQYF	TGTGCCAGCAGTTGGGCTCGGGGACCCTCAGATACGCAGTATTTT
TRBJ2-1	TRBD2	TRBV5-5	-	16	CASTSMAGGPNNEQFF	TGTGCCAGCACCTCAATGGCGGGGGGGCCCAACAATGAGCAGTTCTTC
TRBJ1-2	TRBD1	TRBV27	few	15	CASSLGTGLGYGYTF	TGTGCCAGCAGTCTCGGGACAGGCCTCGGGTATGGCTACACCTTC